This T cell receptor (beta chain) was recovered during a study of blood T cell repertoires in COVID-19. Study-wide background: Sites across the United States, Italy and Spain contributed samples from acute and convalescent COVID-19. Sources were T cells, B-cell-depleted T cells, or PBMCs; the material itself was cDNA or gDNA.

Authors' analysis steps: The assay estimated nucleated cells by amplifying reference gene primers. Sequenced by immunoSEQ multiplex PCR; TCRdb stores in-frame clones only, minus some. D and trimming were read from the DNA, whereas the V and J calls and clone size are those reported in that table. The data hold over 300,000 clones, with around 87% observed a single time. Trimming removed 5 bases from V and 0 bases from J, with 11 bases in between. This CDR3 has 14 residues. Germline CDR1 reads SQVTM; CDR2 reads ANQGSEA. The sample was peripheral blood. The gene calls are TRBV29-1 and TRBJ2-1; tentative D call: TRBD2 (5 bases). This receptor was identified in a man aged 18 to 35 with active or convalescent COVID-19. As DNA, the CDR3 is TGCAGCGTTCGTACGGGAAGCTCCTACAATGAGCAGTTCTTC. It yields the protein CSVRTGSSYNEQFF.